This record covers a single TCR beta chain. The CDR3 is 15 amino acids. Germline CDR1 SGHTA, CDR2 FQGNSA. The V segment lost 5 bases and the J segment 1 base; nucleotides outside the gene matches: 4. The entry originates in a study of blood T cell repertoires in COVID-19. Study as a whole: Sites in the United States, Italy and Spain provided acute and convalescent COVID-19 samples.

Method: immunoSEQ multiplex PCR; TCRdb's copy keeps in-frame clones and lacks some. The sample lists almost 300,000 clones; around nine tenths were seen once. This rearrangement joins TRBV7-2 to TRBJ2-3; 9 nucleotides agree with TRBD2. Sequencing was performed on peripheral blood. This clonotype was obtained from a man between 65 and 85 years old with acute or convalescent COVID-19. The CDR3 DNA reads TGTGCCAGCAGCCTTAGACTAGCGGGCACAGATACGCAGTATTTT. Protein sequence: CASSLRLAGTDTQYF.